The rows below give T cell receptor beta chains drawn from one sample of a study of identical twins. A single record per CDR3 protein comes from TCRdb applying MiXCR to the 5' RACE reads. The data contain roughly 700,000 distinct CDR3 sequences, roughly 8% of them singletons. This sample was also put to use in a study of yellow fever vaccine responses in identical twins.

Sequenced: PBMCs. The receptors here all came from a woman aged 18-30 years in good health. Each CDR3 is given with its conserved first and last residue. A D gene is named only where the DNA matches it firmly. A clone size is listed for some rows: how often the clone was seen (once, few, many), or a class if it is expanded.

cdr3_length | j_call | v_call | d_call | clone_size | cdr3_nt | cdr3_aa
14 | TRBJ2-1 | TRBV20-1 | . | many | TGCAGTGCTCACGGCCGGGTTCCAACGGGTGAGCAGTTCTTC | CSAHGRVPTGEQFF
14 | TRBJ1-5 | TRBV28 | . | . | TGTGCCAGCAGCTCATTTGGGAGCAATCAGCCCCAGCATTTT | CASSSFGSNQPQHF
18 | TRBJ2-7 | TRBV6-5 | . | . | TGTGCCAGCAGTTACTCCCGGGGCAGACCCGGGTATGACTACGAGCAGTACTTC | CASSYSRGRPGYDYEQYF
14 | TRBJ2-7 | TRBV4-2 | . | few | TGTGCCAGCAGCCAAGACCCCACGAGTCACGAGCAGTACTTC | CASSQDPTSHEQYF
11 | TRBJ2-7 | TRBV7-3 | . | . | TGTGCCGGATGGACAATCTATGAGCAGTACTTC | CAGWTIYEQYF
17 | TRBJ1-5 | TRBV27 | TRBD1 | . | TGTGCCAGCAGTTTATCGAAGGGACAGGGCGACCATCAGCCCCAGCATTTT | CASSLSKGQGDHQPQHF
21 | TRBJ2-1 | TRBV11-3 | TRBD2 | few | TGTGCCAGCAGCCACCGCCGGACTAGCGGGAGGGCCCTAAGCTCCTACAATGAGCAGTTCTTC | CASSHRRTSGRALSSYNEQFF
16 | TRBJ2-2 | TRBV3-1 | . | few | TGTGCCAGCAGCCAAAGCGTTACAGGGAAGCCCGGGGAGCTGTTTTTT | CASSQSVTGKPGELFF
15 | TRBJ2-2 | TRBV14 | . | many | TGTGCCAGCAGCCAAGAAGTCACCAACACCGGGGAGCTGTTTTTT | CASSQEVTNTGELFF
14 | TRBJ2-1 | TRBV4-3 | TRBD2 | few | TGCGCCAGCAGCCAGGGAGGGCCGTGGGATGAGCAGTTCTTC | CASSQGGPWDEQFF
15 | TRBJ2-7 | TRBV28 | . | . | TGTGCCAGCAGTAACCCCGGGACACTTTCCTACGAGCAGTACTTC | CASSNPGTLSYEQYF
17 | TRBJ2-1 | TRBV2 | . | . | TGTGCCAGCAGAGCAGACCCGCCATTTAGCTCCTACAATGAGCAGTTCTTC | CASRADPPFSSYNEQFF
14 | TRBJ2-1 | TRBV7-2 | TRBD1 | many | TGTGCCAGCAGCTTGGGACAGATCTACAATGAGCAGTTCTTC | CASSLGQIYNEQFF
14 | TRBJ2-3 | TRBV7-8 | TRBD2 | . | TGTGCCAGCAGCTTATTGACTAGCCCGGATACGCAGTATTTT | CASSLLTSPDTQYF
15 | TRBJ2-7 | TRBV7-9 | TRBD1 | few | TGTGCCAGCAGCTCGACAAGGACAGGGTGGTACGAGCAGTACTTC | CASSSTRTGWYEQYF
16 | TRBJ2-1 | TRBV2 | TRBD1 | few | TGTGCCAGTCATTACCAGGGACAGGGATATTTAGATGAGCAGTTCTTC | CASHYQGQGYLDEQFF
14 | TRBJ2-7 | TRBV27 | . | many | TGTGCCAGCAGTTTTCAACAGGGTTCCTACGAGCAGTACTTC | CASSFQQGSYEQYF
13 | TRBJ2-7 | TRBV6-1 | . | . | TGTGCCGTCAGCGCGCGGACCGCCTACGAGCAGTACTTC | CAVSARTAYEQYF
13 | TRBJ2-7 | TRBV10-3 | . | many | TGTGCCATCAGTGAGTCCAGGGGAGGCGAGCAGTACTTC | CAISESRGGEQYF
15 | TRBJ2-1 | TRBV5-1 | . | many | TGCGCCAGCAGCTCGGGACTCAGCTCCTACAATGAGCAGTTCTTC | CASSSGLSSYNEQFF
14 | TRBJ2-2 | TRBV6-4 | . | few | TGTGCCAGCAGTGTAGACATCTCGGCCGGGGAGCTGTTTTTT | CASSVDISAGELFF
16 | TRBJ2-7 | TRBV10-3 | TRBD2 | many | TGTGCCATCAGTGGGTCGACTAGCGAAAGCTCCTACGAGCAGTACTTC | CAISGSTSESSYEQYF
14 | TRBJ2-2 | TRBV20-1 | . | . | TGCAGTGCTAGAGAAGACAGAAAAACCGGGGAGCTGTTTTTT | CSAREDRKTGELFF
12 | TRBJ2-1 | TRBV10-3 | . | . | TGTGCCATCAGTTGGGCCGACAATGAGCAGTTCTTC | CAISWADNEQFF
16 | TRBJ2-3 | TRBV12-3/TRBV12-4 | . | . | TGTGCCAGCAGTTTAGTAGCGCACCCCGTCACAGATACGCAGTATTTT | CASSLVAHPVTDTQYF
15 | TRBJ2-1 | TRBV5-1 | TRBD2 | . | TGCGCCAGCAGACGGGGACTAGCGGATTACAATGAGCAGTTCTTC | CASRRGLADYNEQFF
13 | TRBJ2-3 | TRBV4-3 | . | few | TGCGCCAGCAGCCAAGTGGGGGTTAGTACGCAGTATTTT | CASSQVGVSTQYF
15 | TRBJ2-2 | TRBV29-1 | . | . | TGCAGCGTTGAGGGGAGAGGGGCGAACACCGGGGAGCTGTTTTTT | CSVEGRGANTGELFF
15 | TRBJ1-4 | TRBV5-5 | . | . | TGTGCCAGCAGCTGGGGCACCGCAACTAATGAAAAACTGTTTTTT | CASSWGTATNEKLFF
15 | TRBJ2-1 | TRBV4-3 | . | . | TGCGCCAGCAGCCAAGATTTAGTCGGCTTAGGTGAGCAGTTCTTC | CASSQDLVGLGEQFF
12 | TRBJ1-2 | TRBV12-3/TRBV12-4 | . | many | TGTGCCACCAAGACACAGAGTTATGGCTACACCTTC | CATKTQSYGYTF
18 | TRBJ2-1 | TRBV7-3 | TRBD2 | . | TGTGCCTGCAGTTCTCGGACTAGCGGGAGGGAAACTTACAATGAGCAGTTCTTC | CACSSRTSGRETYNEQFF
13 | TRBJ2-3 | TRBV29-1 | . | few | TGCAGCGTTCTACTAGAACACACAGATACGCAGTATTTT | CSVLLEHTDTQYF
15 | TRBJ2-3 | TRBV14 | . | many | TGTGCCAGCAGCCAAGCCCGGCAGAGCACAGATACGCAGTATTTT | CASSQARQSTDTQYF
17 | TRBJ2-2 | TRBV24-1 | TRBD1 | . | TGTGCCACCAGTGATACCCCCCAGGGGGCTGGTACCGGGGAGCTGTTTTTT | CATSDTPQGAGTGELFF
18 | TRBJ2-7 | TRBV20-1 | TRBD2 | few | TGCAGTGCCGAATCCGTGGGACTAGCGGGATATTACGGCGACGAGCAGTACTTC | CSAESVGLAGYYGDEQYF
17 | TRBJ1-5 | TRBV2 | TRBD1 | few | TGTGCCAGCGGTGCTTTTACAGGGGGTAGGGGCAATCAGCCCCAGCATTTT | CASGAFTGGRGNQPQHF
15 | TRBJ2-7 | TRBV28 | TRBD1 | . | TGTGCCAGCATTGAACCCGGGACAGGAACCTACGAGCAGTACTTC | CASIEPGTGTYEQYF
15 | TRBJ2-1 | TRBV10-3 | . | . | TGTGCCATCAGTCCGGGACTGGGCGGGAATAATGAGCAGTTCTTC | CAISPGLGGNNEQFF
17 | TRBJ2-1 | TRBV24-1 | TRBD2 | . | TGTGCCACCAGTGACTCCTACGGGACTAGCGGAAACAATGAGCAGTTCTTC | CATSDSYGTSGNNEQFF
13 | TRBJ2-3 | TRBV20-1 | . | . | TGCAGTGCTAGTGCCAGACGCACAGATACGCAGTATTTT | CSASARRTDTQYF
17 | TRBJ2-3 | TRBV12-3/TRBV12-4 | TRBD2 | few | TGTGCCAGCTCTTCGGGACTAGCGGGCACTAGCACAGATACGCAGTATTTT | CASSSGLAGTSTDTQYF
16 | TRBJ1-1 | TRBV5-1 | TRBD1 | . | TGCGCCAGCAGCCCCTTGACAGGGGATGCGAACACTGAAGCTTTCTTT | CASSPLTGDANTEAFF
17 | TRBJ2-7 | TRBV5-1 | . | many | TGCGCCAGCAGCCTCCTGCCATCCGGGACGGATACCTACGAGCAGTACTTC | CASSLLPSGTDTYEQYF
18 | TRBJ2-1 | TRBV6-2/TRBV6-3 | TRBD2 | few | TGTGCCAGCACGGGCCTTCTAGCGGGAGGCCCGACCCTCAGGGAGCAGTTCTTC | CASTGLLAGGPTLREQFF
17 | TRBJ2-5 | TRBV24-1 | . | . | TGTGTCACCAGTGATCCCCGGCTGGCGGGGGCTCAAGAGACCCAGTACTTC | CVTSDPRLAGAQETQYF
12 | TRBJ2-5 | TRBV2 | . | . | TGTGCCACGTATAGGAGCCAAGAGACCCAGTACTTC | CATYRSQETQYF